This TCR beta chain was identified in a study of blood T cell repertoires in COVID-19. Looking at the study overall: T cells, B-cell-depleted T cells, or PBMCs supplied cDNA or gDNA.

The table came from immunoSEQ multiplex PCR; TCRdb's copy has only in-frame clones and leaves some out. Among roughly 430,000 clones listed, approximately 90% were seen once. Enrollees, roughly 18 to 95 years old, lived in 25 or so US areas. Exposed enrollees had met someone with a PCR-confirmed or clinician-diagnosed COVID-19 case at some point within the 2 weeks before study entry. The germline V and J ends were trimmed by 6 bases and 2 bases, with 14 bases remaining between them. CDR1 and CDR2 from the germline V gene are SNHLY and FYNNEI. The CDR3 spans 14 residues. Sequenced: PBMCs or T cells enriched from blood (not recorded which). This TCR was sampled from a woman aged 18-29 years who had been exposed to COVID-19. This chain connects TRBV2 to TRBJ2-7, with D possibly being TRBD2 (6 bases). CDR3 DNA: TGTGCCAGCAGAGACGGGACTCTAACCTACGAGCAGTACTTC. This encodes CASRDGTLTYEQYF.